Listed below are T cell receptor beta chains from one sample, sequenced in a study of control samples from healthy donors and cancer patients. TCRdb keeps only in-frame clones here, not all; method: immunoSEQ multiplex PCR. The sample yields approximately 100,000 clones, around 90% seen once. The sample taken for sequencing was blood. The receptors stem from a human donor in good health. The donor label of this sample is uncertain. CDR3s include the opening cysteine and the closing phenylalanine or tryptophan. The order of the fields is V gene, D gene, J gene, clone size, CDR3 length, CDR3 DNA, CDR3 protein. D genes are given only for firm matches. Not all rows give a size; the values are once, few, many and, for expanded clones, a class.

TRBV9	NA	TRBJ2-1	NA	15	TGTGCCACCTCTTCACAGGGCCAAGTTTACAATGAGCAGTTCTTC	CATSSQGQVYNEQFF
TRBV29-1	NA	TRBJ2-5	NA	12	TGCAGCGGCCAGAGGAACCAAGAGACCCAGTACTTC	CSGQRNQETQYF
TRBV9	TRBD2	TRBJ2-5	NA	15	TGTGCCAGCAGCCTTAGCGGGGGCTACCAAGAGACCCAGTACTTC	CASSLSGGYQETQYF
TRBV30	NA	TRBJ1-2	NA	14	TGTGCCTGGAGTCAGGGCCGGTGGGGCTATGGCTACACCTTC	CAWSQGRWGYGYTF
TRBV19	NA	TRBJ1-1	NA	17	TGTGCCAGTAGTATTAGGCATCAGTCGGGCCAGGGCACTGAAGCTTTCTTT	CASSIRHQSGQGTEAFF
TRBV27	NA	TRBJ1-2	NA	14	TGTGCCAGCAGCCCAGGCCCGGTTTCCAATGGCTACACCTTC	CASSPGPVSNGYTF
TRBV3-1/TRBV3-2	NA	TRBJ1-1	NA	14	TGTGCCAGCAGCCAAGGTGGCCAGAGAACTGAAGCTTTCTTT	CASSQGGQRTEAFF
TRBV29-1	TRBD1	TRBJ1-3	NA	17	TGCAGCGTTGAAGATGGAGGACAGGCCGGGGTTGGAAACACCATATATTTT	CSVEDGGQAGVGNTIYF
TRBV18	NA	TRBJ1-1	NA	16	TGTGCCAGCTCACGAGACAGAACATTCATGAACACTGAAGCTTTCTTT	CASSRDRTFMNTEAFF
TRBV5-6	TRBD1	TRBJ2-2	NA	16	TGTGCCAGCAGCTCGGCCGGGACAGGGGGAACCGGGGAGCTGTTTTTT	CASSSAGTGGTGELFF
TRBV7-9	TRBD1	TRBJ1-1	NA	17	TGTGCCAGCAGCCGAACATTGTCCTACCGGGACAGGGGGCGAGCTTTCTTT	CASSRTLSYRDRGRAFF
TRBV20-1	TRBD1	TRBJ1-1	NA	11	TGCAGTGCCACAGGGGACACTGAAGCTTTCTTT	CSATGDTEAFF
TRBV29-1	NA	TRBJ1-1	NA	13	TGCAGCGCAGGAAATGGACAGTCGGCTGAAGCTTTCTTT	CSAGNGQSAEAFF
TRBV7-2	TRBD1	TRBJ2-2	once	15	TGTGCCAGCAGCCTACAGGGGGTTGAGACCGGGGAGCTGTTTTTT	CASSLQGVETGELFF
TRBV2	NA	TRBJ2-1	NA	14	TGTGCCAGCAGAGGACCCAGCTCCTACAATGAGCAGTTCTTC	CASRGPSSYNEQFF
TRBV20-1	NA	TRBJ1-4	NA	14	TGCAGTGCTAGTGGGGGGGGTCATAATGAAAAACTGTTTTTT	CSASGGGHNEKLFF
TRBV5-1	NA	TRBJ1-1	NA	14	TGCGCCAGCAGCTTGGCAGGGTTTGGCACTGAAGCTTTCTTT	CASSLAGFGTEAFF
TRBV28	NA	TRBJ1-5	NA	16	TGTGCCAGCAGTTTATCTGGGGCAGGGGGCAATCAGCCCCAGCATTTT	CASSLSGAGGNQPQHF
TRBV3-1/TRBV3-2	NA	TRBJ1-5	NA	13	TGTGCCAGCAGCCAAGACCCACGATCGGGTGCTGTTTTT	CASSQDPRSGAVF
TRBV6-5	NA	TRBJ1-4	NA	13	TGTGCCAGCAGCTACAATGGGGGAGAAAAACTGTTTTTT	CASSYNGGEKLFF
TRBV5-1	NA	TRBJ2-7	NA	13	TGCGCCAGCAGCCCCGGAGGCACCTACGAGCAGTACTTC	CASSPGGTYEQYF
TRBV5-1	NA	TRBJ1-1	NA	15	TGCGCCAGCAGCGAACAACAGGGAAAGAACACTGAAGCTTTCTTT	CASSEQQGKNTEAFF
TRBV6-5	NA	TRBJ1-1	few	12	TGTGCCAGCAGGACCCCGGGGTCTGAAGCTTTCTTT	CASRTPGSEAFF
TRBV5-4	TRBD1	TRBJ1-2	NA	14	TGTGCCAGCAGCTCGGCAACAGGGGGCCATGGCTACACCTTC	CASSSATGGHGYTF
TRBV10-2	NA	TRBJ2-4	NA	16	TGCGCCAGCAGTAGGGCCGGGGCCCGAGCCAAAAACATTCAGTACTTC	CASSRAGARAKNIQYF
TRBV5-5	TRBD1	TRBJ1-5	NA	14	TGTGCCAGCAGCTTCGGGACAGGCAATCAGCCCCAGCATTTT	CASSFGTGNQPQHF
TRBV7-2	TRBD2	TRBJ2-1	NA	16	TGTGCCAGCAGCTTAGCGGGGACTAGCGGGGGCAATGAGCAGTTCTTC	CASSLAGTSGGNEQFF
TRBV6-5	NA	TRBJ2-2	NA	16	TGTGCCAGCAGTTACTCCTTAGGGGTGAACACCGGGGAGCTGTTTTTT	CASSYSLGVNTGELFF
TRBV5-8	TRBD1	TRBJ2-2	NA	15	TGTGCCAGCAGCTTCGGGACAGGCGGTCCCGGGGAGCTGTTTTTT	CASSFGTGGPGELFF
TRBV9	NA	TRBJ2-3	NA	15	TGTGCCAGCAGCGTAGAGGCAGGGGGCACAGATACGCAGTATTTT	CASSVEAGGTDTQYF
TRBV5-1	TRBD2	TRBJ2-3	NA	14	TGCGCCAGCAGCTTGGATGGTAGCGGGGGGAAGCAGTATTTT	CASSLDGSGGKQYF
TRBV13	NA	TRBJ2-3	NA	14	TGTGCCAGCAGCTTAGGCTCAGACGTCGATACGCAGTATTTT	CASSLGSDVDTQYF
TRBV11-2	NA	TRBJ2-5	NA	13	TGTGCCAGCAGCCCAGAAAGGGGGGAGACCCAGTACTTC	CASSPERGETQYF
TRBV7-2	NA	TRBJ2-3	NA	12	TGTGCCAGCAGCTTAGACTTGGTTGCGCAGTATTTT	CASSLDLVAQYF
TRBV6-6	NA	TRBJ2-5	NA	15	TGTGCCAGCAGTTACTCGTCCTTGGGGCGAGAGACCCAGTACTTC	CASSYSSLGRETQYF
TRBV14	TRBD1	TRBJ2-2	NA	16	TGTGCCAGCAGCCTGCCTGGACAGGGGAACACCGGGGAGCTGTTTTTT	CASSLPGQGNTGELFF
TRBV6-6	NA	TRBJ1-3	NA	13	TGTGCCAGCACCCCCCCAGGTGGAAACACCATATATTTT	CASTPPGGNTIYF